Below are 32 T cell receptor beta chains sequenced from a single sample in a study of response to subunit inactivated influenza vaccine. One entry per CDR3 protein results from TCRdb running MiXCR on the RT-PCR reads. The sample holds 650,000 to 700,000 distinct CDR3 sequences, approximately 14% seen once. The material sequenced was PBMCs from blood, taken 11 to 12 days after vaccination. The receptors were gathered from a man in his forties or fifties who received an inactivated influenza vaccine.

The chain employs TRBV18 and TRBJ2-2, with TRBD2 as a possible D gene (5 bases). Trimming removed 0 bases from V and 5 bases from J, with 10 bases in between. The CDR3 loop spans 15 amino acids. Per germline, CDR1 KGHSH and CDR2 LQKENI. This CDR3 is CASSPPEGRTGELFF. The CDR3 DNA follows: TGTGCCAGCTCACCACCCGAAGGGAGAACCGGGGAGCTGTTTTTT.

CDR3 coding DNA: TGTGCCAGCAGCTTAGGTCAGCGGGAAAAACTGTTTTTT. This codes for CASSLGQREKLFF. The chain employs TRBV7-2 and TRBJ1-4, with D uncertain. The V gene lost 1 base and the J gene lost 8 bases, with 8 bases spanning the gap. The CDR3 extends over 13 amino acids. In germline, CDR1 is SGHTA, CDR2 FQGNSA.

The V call is TRBV7-9, the J call TRBJ2-1, with 13 nucleotides matching TRBD2. With V trimmed by 4 bases and J by 3 bases, 3 bases remained unmatched. This CDR3 region has 16 residues. Germline loops: CDR1 SEHNR, CDR2 FQNEAQ (reference sequence). CDR3 sequence (DNA): TGTGCCAGCAGCTCCCGACTAGCGGGGGGCTACAATGAGCAGTTCTTC. This sequence encodes CASSSRLAGGYNEQFF.

The chain recombines TRBV11-2 with TRBJ1-6; D unresolved. The V end was cut by 0 bases, the J end by 7 bases, with 10 bases between. The germline V gene has CDR1 SGHAT and CDR2 FQNNGV. This CDR3 comprises 15 residues. The CDR3 sequence is CASSLEVGSNSPLHF. The CDR3 DNA follows: TGTGCCAGCAGCTTAGAGGTCGGCAGCAATTCACCCCTCCACTTT.

The rearrangement joins TRBV4-1 to TRBJ1-6; TRBD1 aligns across 8 bases. V was pared by 3 bases and J by 6 bases, with 7 bases of the junction left unmatched. This CDR3 contains 16 residues. Germline V gene sequence: CDR1 MGHRA, CDR2 YSYEKL. The CDR3 loop is CASSQPGGAGNSPLHF. The CDR3, as DNA: TGCGCCAGCAGCCAGCCAGGGGGCGCGGGTAATTCACCCCTCCACTTT.

The chain combines TRBV29-1 with TRBJ2-7, with TRBD2 identical over 8 bases. The CDR3 totals 15 residues. J lost 2 bases, V lost 0 bases, and 6 bases had no gene match. CDR1 SQVTM and CDR2 ANQGSEA come from the germline V gene. CDR3 sequence: CSVEDTGGLTYEQYF. CDR3 DNA sequence: TGCAGCGTTGAAGACACGGGGGGGCTCACCTACGAGCAGTACTTC.

The sample holds a few counts of this clonotype. The chain has TRBV2 and TRBJ1-1, with D possibly being TRBD1 (5 bases). Between the trimmed V and J ends, which lost 6 bases and 1 base, there was a span of 18 bases. The CDR3 runs 16 residues. Germline assignment: CDR1 SNHLY and CDR2 FYNNEI. As DNA, the CDR3 is TGTGCCAGCAGCGCAACTGGCCTAGGGGCGAACACTGAAGCTTTCTTT. Translation: CASSATGLGANTEAFF. Full variable domain (rest looked up from reference TRBV2 and TRBJ1-1): EPEVTQTPSHQVTQMGQEVILRCVPISNHLYFYWYRQILGQKVEFLVSFYNNEISEKSEIFDDQFSVERPDGSNFTLKIRSTKLEDSAMYFCASSATGLGANTEAFFGQGTRLTVV.

This clonotype was seen only a few times. In DNA, the CDR3 is TGTGCCTGGAGAGGAGGGGGCCAAGAGACCCAGTACTTC. Translated: CAWRGGGQETQYF. The V gene is TRBV30, the J gene TRBJ2-5; either TRBD1 or TRBD2 may fit D (6 bases each). CDR3 length: 13 amino acids. Trimming took 3 bases from V and 1 from J, leaving 9 bases between them. Germline V gene lookup returns CDR1 GTSNPN and CDR2 SVGIG (reference sequence).

This clonotype was counted a few times. This chain uses TRBV20-1 with TRBJ2-1, with 9 bases that match TRBD2. CDR1 and CDR2 from the germline V gene are DFQATT and SNEGSKA (reference sequence). V dropped 4 bases and J dropped 0; count of bases not matched to a gene: 7. There are 16 residues in the CDR3. The CDR3 DNA follows: TGCAGTGCTATAGTGGGCGGGAGGGGCTCCTACAATGAGCAGTTCTTC. Protein sequence: CSAIVGGRGSYNEQFF.

This clonotype was observed a handful of times. The chain uses TRBV7-6 and TRBJ2-1; TRBD1 matches 11 bases. Germline V gene lookup returns CDR1 SGHVS and CDR2 FNYEAQ. The CDR3 sequence is 17 residues long. Losses at the gene ends were 5 bases for V and 7 bases for J; bases not matched to a gene: 13. CDR3 nucleotide sequence: TGTGCCAGCAGCCAGTCCGTGGGGACAGGGGGAAATAATGAGCAGTTCTTC. This sequence encodes CASSQSVGTGGNNEQFF.

The chain joins TRBV30 to TRBJ2-5; 7 bases map to TRBD1. Germline assignment: CDR1 GTSNPN and CDR2 SVGIG (reference sequence). The ends lost 2 bases at V and 5 bases at J; junction bases unmatched: 5. There are 13 residues in the CDR3. CDR3 sequence: CAWSYTGEETQYF. The CDR3 DNA reads TGTGCCTGGAGTTACACAGGGGAGGAGACCCAGTACTTC.

The genes are TRBV4-1 and TRBJ2-7; D might be TRBD2 (6 bases). This CDR3 is built from 17 residues. Germline V gives CDR1 MGHRA, CDR2 YSYEKL. V was pared by 2 bases and J by 5 bases, with 22 bases between. The CDR3 nucleotides read TGCGCCAGCAGCCAAACGCAACCGGGACCGAGGAGGGACGAGCAGTACTTC. Protein sequence: CASSQTQPGPRRDEQYF.

This clonotype was counted only a few times. The CDR3 coding sequence is TGCGCCAGCAGCTTGCCCGGGCCGAAGAACACCGGGGAGCTGTTTTTT. Residues: CASSLPGPKNTGELFF. The chain recombines TRBV5-1 with TRBJ2-2, with D uncertain. The V gene lost 1 base and the J gene lost 1 base, with 11 bases spanning the gap. Germline V lookup: CDR1 SGHRS, CDR2 YFSETQ. The CDR3 is 16 residues long.

This clonotype was seen more than once but under ten times. CDR3 nucleotide sequence: TGTGCCAGCAGGGGAGTAGGTAGGGTTGAAGAGACCCAGTACTTC. Encoded protein: CASRGVGRVEETQYF. The chain employs TRBV3-1 and TRBJ2-5; the D gene is possibly TRBD2 (5 bases). This CDR3 is 15 amino acids long. Germline values: CDR1 LGHDT, CDR2 YNNKEL (reference sequence). V dropped 6 bases and J dropped 3 bases, with 17 bases sitting between them.

In this sample, this clonotype turned up a few times. The chain combines TRBV3-1 with TRBJ1-1; TRBD1 is a possible D gene (6 bases). Deletions cut 3 bases from V and 4 bases from J, with 12 bases between. The V gene's germline CDR1 is LGHDT and CDR2 YNNKEL (reference sequence). The CDR3 spans 14 residues. The CDR3 sequence is CASSHHRVGTEAFF. CDR3 in DNA: TGTGCCAGCAGCCACCACAGGGTGGGCACTGAAGCTTTCTTT.

This clonotype was seen a handful of times. The chain is built from TRBV5-5 and TRBJ2-3, with 8 bases that match TRBD2. The V and J ends lost 0 bases and 4 bases, in that order; junction bases with no gene match: 13. CDR1 and CDR2 from the germline V gene are SGHKS and YYEKEE (reference sequence). The CDR3 has 18 residues. The CDR3, as DNA: TGTGCCAGCAGCTTGGGACACGGGGGGGGGACCTTGCCAGATACGCAGTATTTT. This translates into CASSLGHGGGTLPDTQYF.

The V and J genes are TRBV5-1 and TRBJ2-5; D gene unclear. V gave up 1 base and J gave up 4 bases, with 8 bases separating them. CDR1 SGHRS and CDR2 YFSETQ come from the germline V gene. CDR3 length: 13 residues. In DNA form, the CDR3 reads TGCGCCAGCAGCTTGCAGGTACGAGAGACCCAGTACTTC. It is translated as CASSLQVRETQYF.

The gene calls are TRBV7-9 and TRBJ2-2; 7 bases fit TRBD2. Losses at the gene ends were 10 bases for V and 7 bases for J; bases not matched to a gene: 9. Germline CDR1 and CDR2: SEHNR and FQNEAQ (reference sequence). This CDR3 has 13 residues. This CDR3 reads CANHAGEGGELFF. CDR3 nucleotides: TGTGCCAACCATGCGGGAGAAGGCGGGGAGCTGTTTTTT.

Ten or more counts support this clonotype. The chain couples TRBV7-9 to TRBJ2-7; TRBD1 or TRBD2 may be the D gene (6 bases each). Germline loops: CDR1 SEHNR, CDR2 FQNEAQ (reference sequence). The CDR3 has 13 amino acids. V shed 8 bases and J shed 9 bases, with 20 bases lying between them. The CDR3 DNA reads as TGTGCCAGCGGACTGGAGGGGGAATCCGGGCAGTACTTC. This sequence encodes CASGLEGESGQYF.

This rearrangement joins TRBV7-9 to TRBJ2-2; 8 bases line up with TRBD1. Looked up from germline, CDR1 is SEHNR and CDR2 is FQNEAQ (reference sequence). This CDR3 is 12 amino acids long. V dropped 11 bases and J dropped 7; count of bases not matched to a gene: 6. This CDR3 reads CAVQGENGELFF. The CDR3 DNA sequence: TGTGCCGTACAGGGGGAGAACGGGGAGCTGTTTTTT.

The rearrangement uses TRBV10-2 and TRBJ1-5; 7 nucleotides align to TRBD1. CDR1 and CDR2 (germline): WSHSY, SAAADI. CDR3 length: 16 amino acids. Trimming took 3 bases from V and 4 from J; bases not matched to a gene: 9. The CDR3 DNA sequence: TGCGCCAGCAGTGATTACAGGGGCCCCCCAAATCAGCCCCAGCATTTT. Protein: CASSDYRGPPNQPQHF.

This clonotype was detected many times. CDR3 nucleotides: TGTGCCAGCAGTTACTCGTTAAGTCGGGGGCTGCGGAACACCGGGGAGCTGTTTTTT. Translated, it gives CASSYSLSRGLRNTGELFF. The chain combines TRBV6-2 or TRBV6-3 with TRBJ2-2; the D gene could be TRBD1 or TRBD2 (6 bases each). CDR1 and CDR2 (germline): MNHEY, SVGEGT. The germline V and J ends were trimmed by 0 bases and 1 base, with 18 bases remaining between them. The CDR3 is made up of 19 amino acids.

This clonotype was detected a few times. The chain recombines TRBV28 with TRBJ2-7; TRBD2 aligns across 14 bases. J lost 4 bases, V lost 6 bases, and 2 bases had no gene match. The CDR3 consists of 14 residues. Germline lookup yields CDR1 MDHEN and CDR2 SYDVKM. The CDR3 loop is CASRTSGRGYEQYF. For the CDR3, the DNA is TGTGCCAGCAGGACTAGCGGGAGGGGTTACGAGCAGTACTTC.

J is TRBJ1-1 and V is TRBV5-1, with a possible D match to TRBD1 (5 bases). Looked up from germline, CDR1 is SGHRS and CDR2 is YFSETQ. V lost 4 bases and J lost 7, with 11 bases in between. This CDR3 has 12 amino acids. This CDR3 is CASSGGTSEAFF. For the CDR3, the DNA is TGCGCCAGCAGCGGGGGGACGAGTGAAGCTTTCTTT.

The J gene is TRBJ2-3, the V gene TRBV15; 8 positions match TRBD2. Germline trimming cut 0 bases from V and 6 bases from J; bases unmatched to any gene: 5. CDR1 is LNHNV and CDR2 is YYDKDF in the germline V gene (reference sequence). The CDR3 is 15 residues long. CDR3 region: CATSRDVREGDTQYF. In DNA form, the CDR3 reads TGTGCCACCAGCAGAGATGTACGGGAGGGGGATACGCAGTATTTT. Full variable domain (missing parts from reference TRBV15 and TRBJ2-3): DAMVIQNPRYQVTQFGKPVTLSCSQTLNHNVMYWYQQKSSQAPKLLFHYYDKDFNNEADTPDNFQSRRPNTSFCFLDIRSPGLGDTAMYLCATSRDVREGDTQYFGPGTRLTVL.

V gene TRBV28 combines with J gene TRBJ2-4, with D possibly being TRBD1 (5 bases). The CDR3 loop spans 12 amino acids. Germline V gene data show CDR1 as MDHEN and CDR2 as SYDVKM. The V and J ends lost 6 bases and 5 bases respectively, with 8 bases between them. This CDR3 reads CASSIQENIQYF. The DNA for the CDR3 is TGTGCCAGCAGCATACAGGAAAACATTCAGTACTTC.

CDR3 bases: TGTGCCAGCAGTTTAGGGCCGCGGGGCGGGACTGAAGCTTTCTTT. It codes for CASSLGPRGGTEAFF. The rearrangement uses TRBV12-3 or TRBV12-4 and TRBJ1-1; D might be TRBD1 (5 bases). This CDR3 spans 15 amino acids. V was cut by 1 base and J by 5 bases, with 14 bases left in between.

This clonotype occurred many times. CDR3 sequence reads: CASSLIGGTGELFF. DNA for the CDR3: TGTGCCAGCTCTTTAATAGGGGGCACCGGGGAGCTGTTTTTT. This chain joins TRBV11-2 and TRBJ2-2; possibly TRBD1 for D (6 bases). V was cut by 8 bases and J by 4 bases, with 14 bases left in between. The CDR3 loop spans 14 amino acids. Germline CDR1 is SGHAT and CDR2 is FQNNGV. Filled out from reference TRBV11-2 and TRBJ2-2, the complete variable domain reads EAGVAQSPRYKIIEKRQSVAFWCNPISGHATLYWYQQILGQGPKLLIQFQNNGVVDDSQLPKDRFSAERLKGVDSTLKIQPAKLEDSAVYLCASSLIGGTGELFFGEGSRLTVL.

The chain links TRBV20-1 to TRBJ2-6; D ambiguous. The CDR3 contains 15 residues. V shed 6 bases and J shed 0 bases, with 12 bases lying between them. CDR1 and CDR2 (germline): DFQATT, SNEGSKA (reference sequence). CDR3 DNA sequence: TGCAGTGCGAGCTACGGAAGCTCTGGGGCCAACGTCCTGACTTTC. Translating gives CSASYGSSGANVLTF.

The chain is built from TRBV6-6 and TRBJ1-1; tentative D call: TRBD1 (5 bases). There are 13 residues in the CDR3. Germline loops: CDR1 MNHNY, CDR2 SVGAGI (reference sequence). Trimming shortened V by 2 bases and J by 4 bases, and 8 bases separated the two germline ends. The CDR3 is CASSYRRGTEAFF. DNA for the CDR3: TGTGCCAGCAGTTACCGGAGGGGCACTGAAGCTTTCTTT.

Many counts were recorded for this clonotype. This chain uses TRBV7-2 with TRBJ2-5; tentatively, D is TRBD1 (5 bases). CDR3 length equals 14 residues. Trimming left V 5 bases short and J 5 bases short, with 15 bases between. From germline, CDR1 is SGHTA and CDR2 FQGNSA. The CDR3 reads CASSPSGAVETQYF. The CDR3 nucleotides read TGTGCCAGCAGCCCATCTGGGGCGGTGGAGACCCAGTACTTC.

V usage is TRBV5-1 and J usage is TRBJ2-7; TRBD2 matches 10 bases. Germline V gene lookup returns CDR1 SGHRS and CDR2 YFSETQ. The CDR3 has 14 residues. The junction had 7 bases not matched to a gene; V was cut back by 4 bases and J by 6 bases. This CDR3 is CASSPTSGSAEQYF. The CDR3 nucleotides are TGCGCCAGCAGCCCGACTAGCGGGTCTGCCGAGCAGTACTTC.